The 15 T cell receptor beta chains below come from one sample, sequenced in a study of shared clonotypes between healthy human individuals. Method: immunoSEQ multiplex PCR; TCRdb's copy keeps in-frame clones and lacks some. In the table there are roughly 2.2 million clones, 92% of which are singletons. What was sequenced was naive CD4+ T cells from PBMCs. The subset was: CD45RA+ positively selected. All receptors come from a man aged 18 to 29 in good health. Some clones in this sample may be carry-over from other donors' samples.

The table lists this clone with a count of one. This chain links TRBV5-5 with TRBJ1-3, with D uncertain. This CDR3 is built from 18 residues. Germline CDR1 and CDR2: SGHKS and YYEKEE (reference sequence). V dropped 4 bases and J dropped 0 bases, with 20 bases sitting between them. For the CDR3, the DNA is TGTGCCAGCAGCCTAAAACCCTCGGGCTTAGGCTCTGGAAACACCATATATTTT. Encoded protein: CASSLKPSGLGSGNTIYF.

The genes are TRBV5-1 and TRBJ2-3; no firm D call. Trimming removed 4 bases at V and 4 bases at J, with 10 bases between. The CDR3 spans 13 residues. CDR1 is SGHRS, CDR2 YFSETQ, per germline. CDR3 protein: CASSNEMPDTQYF. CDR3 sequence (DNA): TGCGCCAGCAGCAATGAGATGCCAGATACGCAGTATTTT.

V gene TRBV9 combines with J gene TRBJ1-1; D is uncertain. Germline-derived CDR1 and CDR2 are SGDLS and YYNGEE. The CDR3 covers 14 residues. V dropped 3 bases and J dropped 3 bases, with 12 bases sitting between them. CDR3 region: CASSASSKHTEAFF. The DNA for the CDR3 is TGTGCCAGCAGCGCTTCCTCGAAGCACACTGAAGCTTTCTTT.

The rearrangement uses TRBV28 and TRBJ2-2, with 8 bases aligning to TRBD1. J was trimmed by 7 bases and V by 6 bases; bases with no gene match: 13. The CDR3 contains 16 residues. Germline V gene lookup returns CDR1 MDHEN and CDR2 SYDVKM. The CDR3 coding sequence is TGTGCCAGCAGGCACAGATTGGGGACAGGTGGCGGGGAGCTGTTTTTT. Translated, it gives CASRHRLGTGGGELFF. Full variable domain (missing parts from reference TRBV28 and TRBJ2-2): DVKVTQSSRYLVKRTGEKVFLECVQDMDHENMFWYRQDPGLGLRLIYFSYDVKMKEKGDIPEGYSVSREKKERFSLILESASTNQTSMYLCASRHRLGTGGGELFFGEGSRLTVL.

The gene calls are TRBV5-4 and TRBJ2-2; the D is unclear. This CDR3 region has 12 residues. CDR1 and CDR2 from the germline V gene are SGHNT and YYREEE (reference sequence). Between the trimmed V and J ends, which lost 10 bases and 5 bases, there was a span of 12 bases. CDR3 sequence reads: CAVLSGTGELFF. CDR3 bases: TGTGCCGTCCTATCTGGTACCGGGGAGCTGTTTTTT.

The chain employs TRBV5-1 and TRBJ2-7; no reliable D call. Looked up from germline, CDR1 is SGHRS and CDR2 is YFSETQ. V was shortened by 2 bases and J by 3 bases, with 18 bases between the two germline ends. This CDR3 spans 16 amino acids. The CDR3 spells CASSLFRPSWGYEQYF. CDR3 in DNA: TGCGCCAGCAGCTTATTCCGGCCTTCTTGGGGCTACGAGCAGTACTTC. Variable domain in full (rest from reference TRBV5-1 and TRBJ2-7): KAGVTQTPRYLIKTRGQQVTLSCSPISGHRSVSWYQQTPGQGLQFLFEYFSETQRNKGNFPGRFSGRQFSNSRSEMNVSTLELGDSALYLCASSLFRPSWGYEQYFGPGTRLTVT.

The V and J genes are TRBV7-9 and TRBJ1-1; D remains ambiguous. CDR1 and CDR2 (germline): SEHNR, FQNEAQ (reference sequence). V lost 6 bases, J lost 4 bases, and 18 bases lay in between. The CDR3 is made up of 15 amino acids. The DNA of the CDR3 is TGTGCCAGCAGTCAGGCGGTCCAGAGGACCACTGAAGCTTTCTTT. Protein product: CASSQAVQRTTEAFF.

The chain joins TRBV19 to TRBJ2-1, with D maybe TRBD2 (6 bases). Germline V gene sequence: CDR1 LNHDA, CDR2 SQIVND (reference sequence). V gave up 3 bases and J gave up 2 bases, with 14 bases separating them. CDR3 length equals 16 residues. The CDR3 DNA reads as TGTGCCAGTAGTATGTTTAGCGGAGGGCCCTACAATGAGCAGTTCTTC. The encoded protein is CASSMFSGGPYNEQFF.

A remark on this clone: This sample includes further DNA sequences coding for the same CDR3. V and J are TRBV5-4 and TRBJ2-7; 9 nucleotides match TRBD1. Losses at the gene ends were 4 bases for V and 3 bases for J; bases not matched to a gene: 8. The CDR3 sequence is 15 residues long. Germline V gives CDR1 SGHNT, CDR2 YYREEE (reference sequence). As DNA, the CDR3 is TGTGCCAGCAGCCAGGGGGGGACAGGGCTCTACGAGCAGTACTTC. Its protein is CASSQGGTGLYEQYF.

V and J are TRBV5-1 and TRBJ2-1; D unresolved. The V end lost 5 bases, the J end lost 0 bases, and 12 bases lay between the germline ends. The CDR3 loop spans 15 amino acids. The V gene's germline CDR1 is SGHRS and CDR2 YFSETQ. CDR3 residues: CASRSTVSSYNEQFF. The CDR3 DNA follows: TGCGCCAGCAGGAGCACCGTAAGCTCCTACAATGAGCAGTTCTTC.

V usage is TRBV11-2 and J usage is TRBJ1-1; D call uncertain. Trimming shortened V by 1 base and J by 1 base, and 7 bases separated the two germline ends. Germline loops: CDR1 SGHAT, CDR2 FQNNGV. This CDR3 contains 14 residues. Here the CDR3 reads CASSLAGWNTEAFF. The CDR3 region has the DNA TGTGCCAGCAGCTTAGCGGGCTGGAACACTGAAGCTTTCTTT.

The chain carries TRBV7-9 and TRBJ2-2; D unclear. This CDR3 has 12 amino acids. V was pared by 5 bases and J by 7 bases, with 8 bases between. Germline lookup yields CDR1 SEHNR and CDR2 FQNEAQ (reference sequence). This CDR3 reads CASSLNDGELFF. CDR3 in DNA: TGTGCCAGCAGCCTAAATGACGGGGAGCTGTTTTTT.

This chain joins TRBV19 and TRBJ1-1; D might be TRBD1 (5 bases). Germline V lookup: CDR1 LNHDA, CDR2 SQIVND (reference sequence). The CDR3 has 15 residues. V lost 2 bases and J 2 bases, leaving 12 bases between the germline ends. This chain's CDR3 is CASSISDTLNTEAFF. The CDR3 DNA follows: TGTGCCAGTAGTATATCGGACACACTCAACACTGAAGCTTTCTTT. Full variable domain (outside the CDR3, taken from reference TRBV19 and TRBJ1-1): DGGITQSPKYLFRKEGQNVTLSCEQNLNHDAMYWYRQDPGQGLRLIYYSQIVNDFQKGDIAEGYSVSREKKESFPLTVTSAQKNPTAFYLCASSISDTLNTEAFFGQGTRLTVV.

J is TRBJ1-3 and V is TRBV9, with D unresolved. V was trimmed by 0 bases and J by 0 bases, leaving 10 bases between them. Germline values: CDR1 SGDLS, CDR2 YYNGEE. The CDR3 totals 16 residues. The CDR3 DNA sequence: TGTGCCAGCAGCGTAGGTTCCAGCAGCTCTGGAAACACCATATATTTT. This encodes CASSVGSSSSGNTIYF.

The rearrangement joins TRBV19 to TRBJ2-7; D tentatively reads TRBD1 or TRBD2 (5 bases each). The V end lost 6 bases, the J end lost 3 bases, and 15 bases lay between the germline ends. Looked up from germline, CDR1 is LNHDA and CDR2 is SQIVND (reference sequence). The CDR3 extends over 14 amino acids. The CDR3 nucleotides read TGTGCCAGTAGGCAAGCCGGGACCGACTACGAGCAGTACTTC. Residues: CASRQAGTDYEQYF.